The sequence of this TCR beta chain was determined in a study of fetal regulatory T cell absence and autoimmunity. Study-wide context: Without clinical diabetes, IPEX patients showed exocrine pancreas autoimmunity.

Germline values: CDR1 ENHRY, CDR2 SYGVKD. CDR3 length: 14 residues. Trimming pared 0 bases from V and 3 bases from J, leaving 9 bases between. General study results and limits: Some top pancreas TCR clones were over 95-fold enriched versus cord blood. The oligoclonal enrichment was interpreted as supporting antigen-driven pancreatic autoimmunity before birth in IPEX syndrome.

The assay was run at survey level. Profiled with immunoSEQ multiplex PCR; TCRdb holds only in-frame clones, not every one. The data contain some 87,000 clones, around 72% of them singletons. Note on this clone: Its specificity is not known.

The receptor was isolated from a male donor with IPEX syndrome. The sample was pancreas tissue. The chain joins TRBV10-3 to TRBJ2-7, with D possibly being TRBD2 (5 bases). This CDR3 reads CAISESEVYYEQYF. CDR3 DNA: TGTGCCATCAGTGAGTCGGAGGTTTACTACGAGCAGTACTTC.